The source of this TCR beta chain is a study of blood T cells in healthy people across ages. Total RNA, at least 6 micrograms per sample, was extracted from PBMCs. J gave up 1 base and V 6 bases, and 8 bases lay outside the gene matches. CDR3 length: 15 residues. The germline CDR1 and CDR2 sequences are MNHNS and SASEGT. Combining a sample-barcoded 5' primer with a J-beta primer mix, a second PCR ran for roughly 6 to 11 cycles. With 12 random nucleotides, a template-switch adaptor tagged each individual cDNA molecule. Each of the samples gave a minimum of 3 million paired-end reads that contained CDR3. TCRdb re-called the 5' RACE reads through MiXCR, storing one row per CDR3 protein. The table lists 1.5 million to 2 million distinct CDR3 sequences, around 36% of them singletons. Study-level points and caveats: Naive CD4+ cells and diversity were both higher in long-lived donors than in aged donors.

In the case of this clonotype: Its antigen is currently unknown.

The source material was blood. The rearrangement uses TRBV6-1 and TRBJ1-1; 7 bases match TRBD1. The sequence came from a woman in her twenties or thirties in good health. The CDR3 loop is CASSARQGGNTEAFF. The CDR3 coding sequence is TGTGCCAGCAGCGCTCGACAGGGCGGGAACACTGAAGCTTTCTTT.